This T cell receptor (beta chain) was sequenced during a study of T cell responses to AZD1222 COVID-19 vaccine. General observations from the study: Spike-specific TCRs gained breadth and depth after people received two AZD1222 doses.

This clone has just one count. Its antigen is currently unknown. Libraries were prepared by immunoSEQ multiplex PCR; TCRdb keeps only in-frame clonotypes and omits some of them. The table shows 65,000 to 85,000 clones, with approximately 89% occurring only once. The CDR3 contains 17 residues. The ends lost 5 bases at V and 4 bases at J; junction bases unmatched: 14. CDR1 SEHNR and CDR2 FQNEAQ come from the germline V gene (reference sequence). The receptor was isolated from an adult who received the MenACWY meningococcal vaccine as a control. The specimen was peripheral blood, collected 28 days after the second dose of the MenACWY control vaccine. The gene calls are TRBV7-9 and TRBJ1-5; 7 nucleotides match TRBD1. The CDR3 here is CASSHWGEGAWNQPQHF. The CDR3 bases are TGTGCCAGCAGCCACTGGGGGGAGGGGGCTTGGAATCAGCCCCAGCATTTT.